The clone carrying this TCR beta chain appeared once. Its specificity is unknown. Trimming shortened V by 6 bases and J by 7 bases, and 24 bases separated the two germline ends. The germline CDR1 and CDR2 sequences are LGHNT and FRNRAP. This CDR3 is built from 16 residues. The sample is drawn from a study of chemoradiotherapy in HPV16-positive cancers. Study-wide background: Functional T-cell assays on a couple of HPV16-positive patients' cells defined candidate HPV-specific clones and common TCR motifs. Study conclusions and caveats: Only a couple of HPV16-positive patients supplied the functional HPV-specificity definition. Candidate HPV-specific clones and E7-related TCR motifs grew in tumor during treatment. HPV-responsive T-cell expansion during chemoradiotherapy was linked to improved recurrence-free survival in HPV16-positive patients.

The protocol was immunoSEQ multiplex PCR, while the TCRdb copy is restricted to in-frame clones and leaves out a portion. Of around 7,400 clones in the sample, under 80% were seen once. The V gene is TRBV12-5, the J gene TRBJ2-5; D might be TRBD2 (6 bases). The receptor's source is a human donor with HPV-associated anogenital cancer. The sample in question was tumor tissue, obtained from a patient who underwent chemoradiotherapy. CDR3 in amino acids: CASGSYGTGDSWTQYF. CDR3 coding DNA: TGTGCTAGTGGATCCTATGGGACGGGAGATTCTTGGACCCAGTACTTC. The full variable domain, in which reference TRBV12-5 and TRBJ2-5 provide the parts outside the CDR3, is DARVTQTPRHKVTEMGQEVTMRCQPILGHNTVFWYRQTMMQGLELLAYFRNRAPLDDSGMPKDRFSAEMPDATLATLKIQPSEPRDSAVYFCASGSYGTGDSWTQYFGPGTRLLVL.